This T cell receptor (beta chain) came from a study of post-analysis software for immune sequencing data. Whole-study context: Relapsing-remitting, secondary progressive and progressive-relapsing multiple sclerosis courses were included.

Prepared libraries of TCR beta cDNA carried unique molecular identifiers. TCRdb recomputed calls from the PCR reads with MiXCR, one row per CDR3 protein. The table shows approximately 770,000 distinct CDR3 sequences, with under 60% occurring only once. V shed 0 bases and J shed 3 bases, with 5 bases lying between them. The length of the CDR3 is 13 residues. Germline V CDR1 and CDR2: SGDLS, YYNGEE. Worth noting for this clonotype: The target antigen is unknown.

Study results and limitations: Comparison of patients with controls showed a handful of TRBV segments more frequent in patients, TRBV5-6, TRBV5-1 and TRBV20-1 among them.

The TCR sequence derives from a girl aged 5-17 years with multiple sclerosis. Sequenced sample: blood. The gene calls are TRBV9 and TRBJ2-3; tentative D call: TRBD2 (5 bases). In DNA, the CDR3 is TGTGCCAGCAGCGTAGGGACTACAGATACGCAGTATTTT. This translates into CASSVGTTDTQYF.